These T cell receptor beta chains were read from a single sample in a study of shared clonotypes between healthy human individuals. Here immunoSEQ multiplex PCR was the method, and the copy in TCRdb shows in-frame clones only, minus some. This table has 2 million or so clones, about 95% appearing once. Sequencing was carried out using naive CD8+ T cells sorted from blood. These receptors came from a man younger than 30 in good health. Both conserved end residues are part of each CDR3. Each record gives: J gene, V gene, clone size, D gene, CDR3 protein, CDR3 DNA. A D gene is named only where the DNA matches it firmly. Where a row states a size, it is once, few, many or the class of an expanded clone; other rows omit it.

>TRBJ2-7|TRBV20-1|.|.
CSAHDYEQYF
TGCAGTGCCCACGACTACGAGCAGTACTTC
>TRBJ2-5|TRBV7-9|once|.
CASSSTGEETQYF
TGTGCCAGCAGCTCTACGGGGGAAGAGACCCAGTACTTC
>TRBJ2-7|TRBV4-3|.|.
CASSQGGAYEQYF
TGCGCCAGCAGCCAAGGGGGGGCCTACGAGCAGTACTTC
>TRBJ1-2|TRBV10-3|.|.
CAISGPETGCGYTF
TGTGCCATCAGTGGGCCTGAGACAGGTTGTGGCTACACCTTC
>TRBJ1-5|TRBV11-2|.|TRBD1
CASSRDSESYSNQPQHF
TGTGCCAGCAGCCGGGACAGCGAATCTTATAGCAATCAGCCCCAGCATTTT
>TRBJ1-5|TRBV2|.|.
CASSTTRDIPDSNQPQHF
TGTGCCAGCAGTACTACAAGAGACATTCCTGATAGCAATCAGCCCCAGCATTTT
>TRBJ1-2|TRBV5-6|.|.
CASSFPGVNYGYTF
TGTGCCAGCAGCTTCCCGGGGGTAAACTATGGCTACACCTTC
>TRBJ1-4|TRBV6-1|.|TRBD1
CASSWGQGIEKLFF
TGTGCCAGCAGCTGGGGACAGGGTATTGAAAAACTGTTTTTT
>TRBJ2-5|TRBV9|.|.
CASSAEGVLQETQYF
TGTGCCAGCAGCGCCGAGGGGGTTCTCCAAGAGACCCAGTACTTC
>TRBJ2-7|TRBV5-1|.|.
CASSLNPDYEQYF
TGCGCCAGCAGCTTGAACCCGGACTACGAGCAGTACTTC